Following are 30 T cell receptor beta chains from one sample sequenced in a study of T cell responses to AZD1222 COVID-19 vaccine. Some clones are missing from TCRdb's copy, which holds only in-frame ones; the method was immunoSEQ multiplex PCR. The table records over 100,000 clones, approximately 85% of them present only once. The sample consisted of peripheral blood, taken 28 days after the second dose of the MenACWY control vaccine. The receptor set was obtained from an adult who received the MenACWY meningococcal vaccine as a control.

This chain joins TRBV30 and TRBJ2-1; TRBD2 matches at 11 bases. The CDR3 length is 15 residues. From germline, CDR1 is GTSNPN and CDR2 SVGIG (reference sequence). V was clipped by 2 bases and J by 10 bases; unmatched bases: 10. The CDR3 DNA sequence: TGTGCCTGGAGTATCCCAAGACTAGCGGGAAAAGAGCAGTTCTTC. It is translated as CAWSIPRLAGKEQFF. The variable domain in full, completed from reference TRBV30 and TRBJ2-1, reads SQTIHQWPATLVQPVGSPLSLECTVEGTSNPNLYWYRQAAGRGLQLLFYSVGIGQISSEVPQNLSASRPQDRQFILSSKKLLLSDSGFYLCAWSIPRLAGKEQFFGPGTRLTVL.

V is TRBV2 and J is TRBJ2-1; TRBD2 matches at 8 bases. Germline CDR1 is SNHLY and CDR2 is FYNNEI. Trimming took 6 bases from V and 6 from J; bases not matched to a gene: 13. This CDR3 has 16 residues. CDR3 region: CASRNTPGLDLNEQFF. The CDR3 DNA reads as TGTGCCAGCAGAAACACCCCGGGACTAGACCTCAATGAGCAGTTCTTC.

The gene calls are TRBV7-2 and TRBJ2-7; no reliable D call. V lost 2 bases and J lost 0, with 5 bases in between. Germline loops: CDR1 SGHTA, CDR2 FQGNSA. The CDR3 sequence is 13 residues long. CDR3 in DNA: TGTGCCAGCAGCTTACTGACCTCCTACGAGCAGTACTTC. Its translation is CASSLLTSYEQYF.

The chain uses TRBV6-1 and TRBJ2-3; perhaps D is TRBD1 or TRBD2 (6 bases each). In germline, CDR1 is MNHNS, CDR2 SASEGT. Trimming took off 3 bases at V and 2 bases at J, with 15 bases between the two ends. The CDR3 loop spans 16 amino acids. CDR3 sequence: CASSERGNRVTDTQYF. As DNA, the CDR3 is TGTGCCAGCAGTGAGCGCGGGAACAGGGTCACAGATACGCAGTATTTT.

This chain links TRBV4-1 with TRBJ2-6; D is uncertain. V lost 0 bases and J 0 bases, leaving 12 bases between the germline ends. Germline CDR1 is MGHRA and CDR2 is YSYEKL. The CDR3 is made up of 18 amino acids. The CDR3 region is CASSQDSEMNSGANVLTF. The CDR3 region has the DNA TGCGCCAGCAGCCAAGATTCCGAGATGAACTCTGGGGCCAACGTCCTGACTTTC.

This rearrangement joins TRBV4-1 to TRBJ2-7; D is unresolved. The germline V and J ends were trimmed by 7 bases and 2 bases, with 6 bases remaining between them. The V gene's germline CDR1 is MGHRA and CDR2 YSYEKL. The CDR3 is 11 residues long. The CDR3 sequence is CASTHPYEQYV. The CDR3 DNA follows: TGCGCCAGCACACACCCCTACGAGCAGTACGTC.

CDR3 in DNA: TGTGCCTGGAGTGAGATAGGGGTCGAGCAGTACTTC. Protein sequence: CAWSEIGVEQYF. The chain joins TRBV30 to TRBJ2-7; possible D gene TRBD1, 5 bases. Germline V gives CDR1 GTSNPN, CDR2 SVGIG (reference sequence). The V and J ends lost 1 base and 6 bases respectively, with 10 bases between them. CDR3 length: 12 residues.

The chain links TRBV11-2 to TRBJ2-7; 10 bases fit TRBD1. CDR1 and CDR2 (germline): SGHAT, FQNNGV. CDR3 size: 15 residues. After removal of 5 bases from V and 0 bases from J, the junction contained 4 bases not matched to a gene. This CDR3 is CASSTWTGGSYEQYV. The CDR3, as DNA: TGTGCCAGCAGCACGTGGACAGGGGGCTCCTACGAGCAGTACGTC.

This sequence joins TRBV3-1 (or the pseudogene TRBV3-2) and TRBJ2-1, with D tentatively TRBD1 (6 bases). V dropped 6 bases and J dropped 3 bases, with 15 bases sitting between them. The CDR3 is made up of 15 amino acids. Germline assignment: CDR1 LGHDT and CDR2 YNNKEL (reference sequence). The CDR3 DNA sequence: TGTGCCAGCAGTCTCCGGGACACCGTCTACAATGAGCAGTTCTTC. Its protein is CASSLRDTVYNEQFF.

The chain combines TRBV7-2 with TRBJ1-1; a weak D match, TRBD1 (6 bases). The CDR3 runs 16 residues. CDR1 SGHTA and CDR2 FQGNSA come from the germline V gene. V was clipped by 4 bases and J by 5 bases, with 20 bases between them. The CDR3 here is CASSWFTPGAGTEAFF. The DNA of the CDR3 is TGTGCCAGCAGCTGGTTTACCCCGGGGGCTGGGACTGAAGCTTTCTTT.

The genes are TRBV5-1 and TRBJ2-3, with 10 nucleotides matching TRBD2. V dropped 2 bases and J dropped 6; count of bases not matched to a gene: 9. This CDR3 contains 16 residues. The V gene's germline CDR1 is SGHRS and CDR2 YFSETQ. The CDR3 loop reads CASSLTSGMGVDTQYF. The CDR3 DNA reads TGCGCCAGCAGCTTAACTAGCGGGATGGGTGTGGATACGCAGTATTTT.

This chain links TRBV5-1 with TRBJ1-2; 9 nucleotides match TRBD1. Germline V lookup: CDR1 SGHRS, CDR2 YFSETQ. CDR3 length: 14 residues. Losses at the gene ends were 4 bases for V and 4 bases for J; bases not matched to a gene: 5. CDR3 nucleotide sequence: TGCGCCAGCAGCACGGACAGGGGCCCCTATGGCTACACCTTC. Residues: CASSTDRGPYGYTF.

The chain employs TRBV9 and TRBJ2-2; D is uncertain. V was cut by 4 bases and J by 0 bases, with 1 base left in between. Germline assignment: CDR1 SGDLS and CDR2 YYNGEE. This CDR3 region has 12 residues. The CDR3 bases are TGTGCCAGCAGCACGAACACCGGGGAGCTGTTTTTT. This sequence encodes CASSTNTGELFF.

The gene calls are TRBV7-2 and TRBJ1-2; D remains unclear. V lost 5 bases and J 7 bases, leaving 17 bases between the germline ends. The CDR3 has 14 residues. Germline V CDR1 and CDR2: SGHTA, FQGNSA. CDR3 region: CASSQSGPGGGYTF. CDR3 bases: TGTGCCAGCAGCCAATCCGGGCCTGGCGGTGGCTACACCTTC. Complete variable domain (other parts from reference TRBV7-2 and TRBJ1-2): GAGVSQSPSNKVTEKGKDVELRCDPISGHTALYWYRQSLGQGLEFLIYFQGNSAPDKSGLPSDRFSAERTGGSVSTLTIQRTQQEDSAVYLCASSQSGPGGGYTFGSGTRLTVV.

In regard to this clone: Other DNA sequences from this sample encode an identical CDR3 as well. This chain connects TRBV7-3 to TRBJ2-1; 8 bases fit TRBD1. The length of the CDR3 is 15 residues. Germline values: CDR1 SGHTA, CDR2 FQGTGA. V was clipped by 2 bases and J by 1 base; unmatched bases: 1. This chain's CDR3 is CASSLGTGSYNEQFF. CDR3 sequence (DNA): TGTGCCAGCAGCTTAGGGACAGGTTCCTACAATGAGCAGTTCTTC.

The J gene is TRBJ2-3, the V gene TRBV2; D is perhaps TRBD1 (6 bases). CDR1 is SNHLY, CDR2 FYNNEI, per germline. The CDR3 covers 13 residues. V was trimmed by 5 bases and J by 9 bases, leaving 15 bases between them. The CDR3, as DNA: TGTGCCAGCAGTTTTACAGGGCGTGGGACGCAGTATTTT. Protein sequence: CASSFTGRGTQYF. Combining the CDR3 with reference TRBV2 and TRBJ2-3 gives the whole variable domain EPEVTQTPSHQVTQMGQEVILRCVPISNHLYFYWYRQILGQKVEFLVSFYNNEISEKSEIFDDQFSVERPDGSNFTLKIRSTKLEDSAMYFCASSFTGRGTQYFGPGTRLTVL.

The chain's CDR3 is CATSDFRRERGHRETQYF. CDR3 DNA: TGTGCCACCAGTGATTTTAGGAGGGAGCGGGGGCACCGGGAGACCCAGTACTTC. The V call is TRBV24-1, the J call TRBJ2-5, with 8 nucleotides matching TRBD2. The junction had 14 bases not matched to a gene; V was cut back by 1 base and J by 5 bases. The CDR3 contains 18 residues. Germline V gene data show CDR1 as KGHDR and CDR2 as SFDVKD.

J is TRBJ2-7 and V is TRBV18; TRBD2 agrees at 10 bases. The germline CDR1 and CDR2 sequences are KGHSH and LQKENI. The CDR3 is made up of 17 amino acids. J gave up 2 bases and V 5 bases, and 12 bases lay outside the gene matches. The DNA for the CDR3 is TGTGCCAGCTCAGGGGGGACTAGCGCGATCCCCCCCTACGAGCAGTACTTC. Its translation is CASSGGTSAIPPYEQYF.

The V gene is TRBV12-3 or TRBV12-4, the J gene TRBJ1-1; 8 bases agree with TRBD1. Trimming at V came to 0 bases and at J to 10 bases, leaving 4 bases not matched to a gene. CDR3 length: 13 amino acids. Here the CDR3 DNA reads TGTGCCAGCAGTTTAGCACAGGGGGTAGGAGCTTTCTTT. Encoded protein: CASSLAQGVGAFF.

This clone was seen a single time. V gene TRBV28 combines with J gene TRBJ1-4; the D gene is possibly TRBD1 (5 bases). The V and J ends lost 6 bases and 6 bases respectively, with 17 bases between them. This CDR3 has 15 amino acids. From germline, CDR1 is MDHEN and CDR2 SYDVKM. The CDR3 DNA sequence: TGTGCCAGCAGGCCCCTGGGACGGAGTGATGAAAAACTGTTTTTT. Translating gives CASRPLGRSDEKLFF.

J is TRBJ1-1 and V is TRBV11-2; D ambiguous. Deletions cut 4 bases from V and 4 bases from J, with 16 bases between. The CDR3 extends over 15 amino acids. Germline lookup yields CDR1 SGHAT and CDR2 FQNNGV. The CDR3 reads CASSSIRTGFTEAFF. The CDR3 bases are TGTGCCAGCAGCTCGATCCGAACGGGGTTCACTGAAGCTTTCTTT.

The chain couples TRBV6-2 or TRBV6-3 to TRBJ2-7; no reliable D call. The CDR3 is made up of 12 amino acids. Trimming shortened V by 4 bases and J by 4 bases, and 8 bases separated the two germline ends. CDR1 is MNHEY, CDR2 SVGEGT, per germline. In DNA, the CDR3 is TGTGCCAGCAGTTTTCCCTTATACGAGCAGTACTTC. Its protein is CASSFPLYEQYF.

The V and J genes are TRBV28 and TRBJ2-4, with 7 bases lining up with TRBD1. The CDR3 has 13 residues. Looked up from germline, CDR1 is MDHEN and CDR2 is SYDVKM. V shed 7 bases, J shed 4 bases, and the junction held 4 bases outside the gene matches. The CDR3 nucleotides are TGTGCCAGCACGCCGGGACAGAAAAACATTCAGTACTTC. Encoded protein: CASTPGQKNIQYF. The full variable domain, with the rest looked up from reference TRBV28 and TRBJ2-4, is DVKVTQSSRYLVKRTGEKVFLECVQDMDHENMFWYRQDPGLGLRLIYFSYDVKMKEKGDIPEGYSVSREKKERFSLILESASTNQTSMYLCASTPGQKNIQYFGAGTRLSVL.

CDR3 sequence: CSVGTVETQYF. The CDR3 bases are TGCAGCGTCGGGACGGTTGAGACCCAGTACTTC. The rearrangement uses TRBV29-1 and TRBJ2-5; either TRBD1 or TRBD2 may supply D (5 bases each). Trimming stripped 6 bases from V and 5 bases from J, with 10 bases between. CDR1 and CDR2 from the germline V gene are SQVTM and ANQGSEA. This CDR3 contains 11 residues.

This chain links TRBV27 with TRBJ2-5, with 7 bases that match TRBD2. The CDR3 is 14 residues long. Trimming took 4 bases from V and 0 from J; bases not matched to a gene: 2. CDR1 and CDR2 from the germline V gene are MNHEY and SMNVEV (reference sequence). In DNA, the CDR3 is TGTGCCAGCAGTTCAGCGGGGAACCAAGAGACCCAGTACTTC. Translation: CASSSAGNQETQYF.

V is TRBV5-1 and J is TRBJ2-5, with D possibly matching TRBD1 (5 bases). V lost 1 base to trimming and J lost 1 base, with 14 bases between them. The CDR3 loop spans 16 amino acids. Germline V gene sequence: CDR1 SGHRS, CDR2 YFSETQ. Here the CDR3 DNA reads TGCGCCAGCAGCTTGAATGGGGCTGGGGCCCAAGAGACCCAGTACTTC. Translating it yields CASSLNGAGAQETQYF.

V and J are TRBV2 and TRBJ1-1, with a tentative D call TRBD1 (5 bases). The ends were cut back, 7 bases at V and 4 bases at J, with 10 bases in the middle. The CDR3 sequence is 12 residues long. Germline V lookup: CDR1 SNHLY, CDR2 FYNNEI. The CDR3: CASIERGTEAFF. The CDR3 coding sequence is TGTGCCAGCATCGAAAGGGGCACTGAAGCTTTCTTT.

This clone has a single count. The chain combines TRBV6-5 with TRBJ1-2; tentative D call: TRBD1 (5 bases). V lost 0 bases and J lost 1, with 12 bases in between. The CDR3 has 16 residues. Germline CDR1 MNHEY, CDR2 SVGAGI. In DNA form, the CDR3 reads TGTGCCAGCAGTTACTCGAAGGTGGGGCTTAACTATGGCTACACCTTC. This codes for CASSYSKVGLNYGYTF.

V is TRBV27 and J is TRBJ1-1; D not certain. V gave up 3 bases and J gave up 0 bases, with 11 bases separating them. This CDR3 has 15 residues. Germline V lookup: CDR1 MNHEY, CDR2 SMNVEV (reference sequence). The CDR3 DNA follows: TGTGCCAGCAGTTTCAACATAAAAATGAACACTGAAGCTTTCTTT. Translating it yields CASSFNIKMNTEAFF.

CDR3 loop: CASSISNYGYTF. CDR3 bases: TGTGCCAGCAGTATTTCTAACTATGGCTACACCTTC. The chain is built from TRBV6-5 and TRBJ1-2; D gene ambiguous. Germline CDR1 MNHEY, CDR2 SVGAGI. CDR3 size: 12 residues. V lost 5 bases and J lost 0, with 4 bases in between.